One sample yielded the 24 T cell receptor beta chains listed below, sequenced in a study of Ad26.COV2.S vaccination and SARS-CoV-2 variants. Some clones are missing from TCRdb's copy, which holds only in-frame ones; the method was immunoSEQ multiplex PCR. Here the sample spans approximately 240,000 clones, around nine tenths being singletons. Treatment reported: approximately 18 received Ad26.COV2.S at low or high dose, single or two shots; 5 received placebo; per-sample allocation not given. Vaccine and placebo recipients were sampled on day 63 after the first injection. Sample: peripheral blood, taken in a trial of Ad26.COV2.S vaccine versus placebo. The receptor source for this set is a person aged 18-65 years who received the Ad26.COV2.S COVID-19 vaccine or a placebo.

The chain joins TRBV18 to TRBJ1-5, with TRBD1 matching 7 bases. The trim removed 0 bases at V and 4 bases at J, leaving 6 bases unmatched. Germline V gives CDR1 KGHSH, CDR2 LQKENI. The CDR3 extends over 16 amino acids. The CDR3 bases are TGTGCCAGCTCACCACCCGGTGGGACAGCTAATCAGCCCCAGCATTTT. Amino acid sequence: CASSPPGGTANQPQHF.

The rearrangement joins TRBV11-3 to TRBJ2-2, with 8 bases fitting TRBD1. This CDR3 is 18 amino acids long. CDR1 and CDR2 (germline): SGHNT, YENEEA. The V segment lost 5 bases and the J segment 8 bases; nucleotides outside the gene matches: 19. CDR3 residues: CASSSPGTGLRSTGELFF. The CDR3 coding sequence is TGTGCCAGCAGCAGCCCCGGGACAGGCCTACGGAGTACTGGGGAGCTGTTTTTT.

The gene calls are TRBV14 and TRBJ2-2, with D maybe TRBD1 (6 bases). Germline V gene sequence: CDR1 SGHDN, CDR2 FVKESK. V was trimmed by 5 bases and J by 0 bases, leaving 7 bases between them. CDR3 size: 14 residues. As DNA, the CDR3 is TGTGCCAGCAGCAGACAGGCGAACACCGGGGAGCTGTTTTTT. It specifies CASSRQANTGELFF.

This clone has ten or more counts. This chain connects TRBV2 to TRBJ1-2; weak D call: TRBD1 (6 bases). The CDR3 spans 14 residues. Per germline, CDR1 SNHLY and CDR2 FYNNEI. Trimming shortened V by 2 bases and J by 4 bases, and 11 bases separated the two germline ends. The CDR3 region is CASSELRGIYGYTF. The CDR3 coding sequence is TGTGCCAGCAGTGAATTGAGGGGGATCTATGGCTACACCTTC.

The chain combines TRBV28 with TRBJ2-7; TRBD1 matches at 9 bases. The CDR3 sequence is 16 residues long. Trimming cost V 5 bases and J 5 bases; bases outside gene matches: 13. The germline gives CDR1 MDHEN, CDR2 SYDVKM. CDR3 amino acids: CASSTRDRVGSDEQYF. The CDR3 nucleotides read TGTGCCAGCAGTACCCGGGACAGGGTTGGAAGCGACGAGCAGTACTTC.

This chain joins TRBV19 and TRBJ1-6; 10 bases match TRBD1. This CDR3 has 15 residues. Germline V gives CDR1 LNHDA, CDR2 SQIVND (reference sequence). V lost 6 bases and J lost 6; bases outside the gene matches: 5. CDR3 in DNA: TGTGCCAGTAGCGACCGGACAGGGGGTAATTCACCCCTCCACTTT. Amino acids: CASSDRTGGNSPLHF.

The chain is built from TRBV5-1 and TRBJ2-1; 13 bases align to TRBD2. The V gene's germline CDR1 is SGHRS and CDR2 YFSETQ. V shed 5 bases, J shed 0 bases, and the junction held 5 bases outside the gene matches. The CDR3 loop spans 17 amino acids. The CDR3 spells CASSPLAGGYSYNEQFF. CDR3 DNA sequence: TGCGCCAGCAGTCCACTAGCGGGAGGGTACTCCTACAATGAGCAGTTCTTC. The full variable domain, in which reference TRBV5-1 and TRBJ2-1 provide the parts outside the CDR3, is KAGVTQTPRYLIKTRGQQVTLSCSPISGHRSVSWYQQTPGQGLQFLFEYFSETQRNKGNFPGRFSGRQFSNSRSEMNVSTLELGDSALYLCASSPLAGGYSYNEQFFGPGTRLTVL.

The chain recombines TRBV25-1 with TRBJ2-7, with TRBD1 matching 8 bases. V lost 5 bases and J lost 5; bases outside the gene matches: 11. The CDR3 loop spans 15 amino acids. Germline V gives CDR1 MGHDK, CDR2 SYGVNS. DNA of the CDR3: TGTGCCAGCAGTACCCGACAGGGGAAGTCCCACGAGCAGTACTTC. It yields the protein CASSTRQGKSHEQYF.

About this clone itself: Within the sample, other DNA sequences also encode this same CDR3. CDR3 protein: CASSLAGAGNTIYF. For the CDR3, the DNA is TGTGCCAGCAGTCTAGCGGGGGCTGGAAACACCATATATTTT. The rearrangement links TRBV7-9 to TRBJ1-3; tentative D call: TRBD1 (5 bases). CDR3 length equals 14 residues. Germline assignment: CDR1 SEHNR and CDR2 FQNEAQ (reference sequence). V was clipped by 6 bases and J by 2 bases, with 11 bases between them.

The V gene is TRBV19, the J gene TRBJ2-4; D uncertain. V dropped 5 bases and J dropped 6 bases, with 11 bases sitting between them. Germline assignment: CDR1 LNHDA and CDR2 SQIVND (reference sequence). The CDR3 covers 13 residues. The CDR3 DNA follows: TGTGCCAGTAGTCCGTCGCCCGGAAACATTCAGTACTTC. Protein product: CASSPSPGNIQYF.

The chain joins TRBV30 to TRBJ1-6; D is possibly TRBD1 (5 bases). Deletions cut 8 bases from V and 0 bases from J, with 17 bases between. The CDR3 has 16 amino acids. In germline, CDR1 is GTSNPN, CDR2 SVGIG (reference sequence). The CDR3 DNA reads as TGTGCCCGACGAGATGCAGGGAGCTCCTATAATTCACCCCTCCACTTT. It encodes CARRDAGSSYNSPLHF.

A single count supports this clone. J is TRBJ2-7 and V is TRBV27; unclear D gene. Per the germline V gene, CDR1 is MNHEY and CDR2 is SMNVEV (reference sequence). The CDR3 loop spans 15 amino acids. Trimming stripped 6 bases from V and 2 bases from J, with 17 bases between. The DNA for the CDR3 is TGTGCCAGCAGCCCCGGTCTCTCGGTCACCTACGAGCAGTACTTC. Translated: CASSPGLSVTYEQYF.

This clone was seen a single time. The chain carries TRBV29-1 and TRBJ1-2; D remains unclear. Trimming removed 1 base at V and 2 bases at J, with 8 bases between. The germline gives CDR1 SQVTM, CDR2 ANQGSEA. The CDR3 runs to 13 residues. CDR3 protein: CSVEGLSNYGYTF. CDR3 nucleotide sequence: TGCAGCGTTGAAGGGTTAAGCAACTATGGCTACACCTTC.

This clone showed up just a few times. The rearrangement links TRBV2 to TRBJ1-2; the D gene is possibly TRBD1 (5 bases). Looked up from germline, CDR1 is SNHLY and CDR2 is FYNNEI. The CDR3 length is 16 residues. Trimming removed 4 bases from V and 1 base from J, with 16 bases in between. The CDR3: CASSVGPNPVNYGYTF. The DNA of the CDR3 is TGTGCCAGCAGTGTGGGGCCCAATCCGGTTAACTATGGCTACACCTTC.

The V call is TRBV28, the J call TRBJ1-1, with D uncertain. CDR1 and CDR2 from the germline V gene are MDHEN and SYDVKM. The CDR3 sequence is 12 residues long. V shed 7 bases and J shed 4 bases, with 10 bases lying between them. The CDR3 is CASTGEGTEAFF. The CDR3 nucleotides read TGTGCCAGCACCGGGGAGGGCACTGAAGCTTTCTTT.

CDR3 bases: TGCAGCGTTGAAGCTGGGACAGGGGTGAGGGAGCAGTTCTTC. Residues: CSVEAGTGVREQFF. The rearrangement uses TRBV29-1 and TRBJ2-1, with TRBD1 matching over 10 bases. This CDR3 has 14 residues. V gave up 1 base and J gave up 10 bases; unmatched junction bases: 7. Germline values: CDR1 SQVTM, CDR2 ANQGSEA.

The gene calls are TRBV24-1 and TRBJ2-5; 12 nucleotides align to TRBD2. The CDR3 consists of 14 residues. After removal of 9 bases from V and 3 bases from J, the junction contained 4 bases not matched to a gene. Germline V gene sequence: CDR1 KGHDR, CDR2 SFDVKD. CDR3 nucleotides: TGTGCCACCCAGACTAGCGGGGGTAAAGAGACCCAGTACTTC. Its protein is CATQTSGGKETQYF.

The sample holds one count of this clone. Here the CDR3 DNA reads TGTGCCAGCAGTTTTTCGAGTAGCAATCAGCCCCAGCATTTT. Amino acid sequence: CASSFSSSNQPQHF. The rearrangement links TRBV28 to TRBJ1-5; D is ambiguous. V was pared by 3 bases and J by 0 bases, with 6 bases between. Germline CDR1 is MDHEN and CDR2 is SYDVKM. The CDR3 is 14 residues long. The entire variable domain, with the rest obtained from reference TRBV28 and TRBJ1-5, is as follows: DVKVTQSSRYLVKRTGEKVFLECVQDMDHENMFWYRQDPGLGLRLIYFSYDVKMKEKGDIPEGYSVSREKKERFSLILESASTNQTSMYLCASSFSSSNQPQHFGDGTRLSIL.

This clone came up once. CDR3: CASSIAQGTEAFF. The DNA for the CDR3 is TGTGCCAGTAGTATTGCCCAGGGCACTGAAGCTTTCTTT. The chain couples TRBV19 to TRBJ1-1; D is perhaps TRBD1 (5 bases). CDR1 and CDR2 (germline): LNHDA, SQIVND (reference sequence). The CDR3 extends over 13 amino acids. V gave up 3 bases and J gave up 4 bases, with 9 bases separating them.

The rearrangement uses TRBV5-4 and TRBJ1-1; 8 bases agree with TRBD1. Germline values: CDR1 SGHNT, CDR2 YYREEE (reference sequence). V lost 4 bases, J lost 5 bases, and 4 bases stayed unmatched. The CDR3 runs 13 residues. CDR3 protein: CASSETGETEAFF. Here the CDR3 DNA reads TGTGCCAGCAGCGAGACAGGGGAGACTGAAGCTTTCTTT.

The chain uses TRBV24-1 and TRBJ1-1, with D uncertain. The germline gives CDR1 KGHDR, CDR2 SFDVKD. The V gene lost 7 bases and the J gene lost 2 bases, with 10 bases spanning the gap. The CDR3 contains 13 residues. The CDR3 is CATRRTKNTEAFF. The CDR3 DNA reads TGTGCCACCAGGCGGACCAAAAACACTGAAGCTTTCTTT.

The CDR3: CASSIDRDYGYTF. For the CDR3, the DNA is TGCGCCAGCAGCATTGACAGGGACTATGGCTACACCTTC. The rearrangement links TRBV5-1 to TRBJ1-2; 7 nucleotides agree with TRBD1. V gave up 4 bases and J gave up 3 bases; unmatched junction bases: 3. This CDR3 spans 13 amino acids. Germline V lookup: CDR1 SGHRS, CDR2 YFSETQ.

The CDR3 loop is CASSENGATYYEQYF. The CDR3 nucleotides read TGTGCCAGCAGTGAAAATGGAGCCACCTACTACGAGCAGTACTTC. The chain recombines TRBV6-1 with TRBJ2-7; D remains ambiguous. Trimming removed 2 bases at V and 3 bases at J, with 14 bases between. The CDR3 covers 15 residues. Germline V gene data show CDR1 as MNHNS and CDR2 as SASEGT.

This chain joins TRBV19 and TRBJ1-1; perhaps TRBD1 as D (5 bases). Deletions cut 9 bases from V and 7 bases from J, with 21 bases between. CDR1 and CDR2 from the germline V gene are LNHDA and SQIVND (reference sequence). The CDR3 runs 14 residues. DNA for the CDR3: TGTGCCAGCCTCCCTTATGTGGGGCACGGTGAAGCTTTCTTT. Translated, it gives CASLPYVGHGEAFF.